This record covers a single TCR beta chain. Sequencing was performed with immunoSEQ multiplex PCR; in TCRdb, only in-frame clones are kept and a portion is missing. The data hold hundreds of thousands of clones, with 70% to 90% observed a single time. This sample is part of a study of blood T cell repertoires in COVID-19. V shed 1 base and J 3 bases; nucleotides not matched to a gene: 3. Germline values: CDR1 LNHDA, CDR2 SQIVND (reference sequence). This CDR3 has 14 amino acids. This TCR was recovered from a woman in her 40s who had recovered from COVID-19. This rearrangement joins TRBV19 to TRBJ2-7; 7 positions agree with TRBD1. The sample comprised PBMCs or T cells enriched from blood (not recorded which). The CDR3 DNA follows: TGTGCCAGTAGTATAGTTACAGGGGTCTACGAGCAGTACTTC. It encodes CASSIVTGVYEQYF.